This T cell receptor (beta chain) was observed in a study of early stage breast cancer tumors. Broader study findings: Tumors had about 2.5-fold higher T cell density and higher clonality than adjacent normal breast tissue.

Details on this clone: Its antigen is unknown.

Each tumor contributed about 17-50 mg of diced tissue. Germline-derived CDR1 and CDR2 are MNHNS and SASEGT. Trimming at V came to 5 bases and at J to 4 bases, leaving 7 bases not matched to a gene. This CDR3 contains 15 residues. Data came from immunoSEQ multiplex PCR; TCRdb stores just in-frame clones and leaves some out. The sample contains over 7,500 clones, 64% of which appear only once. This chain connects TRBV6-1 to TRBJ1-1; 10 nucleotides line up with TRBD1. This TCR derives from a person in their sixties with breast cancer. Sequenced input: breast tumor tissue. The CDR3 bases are TGTGCCAGCAGTCCACTGACAGGGGGCGGCACTGAAGCTTTCTTT. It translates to CASSPLTGGGTEAFF.